The next 6 T cell receptor beta chains were all read from a single sample in a study of CDR3 diversity in severe acne. MiXCR, applied by TCRdb to the PCR reads, yields one record per CDR3 protein. The sample gives over 100,000 distinct CDR3 sequences, 51% of which show up once; approximately 13% is in the top ten. Input material: blood. The receptors were sampled from a male donor with acne.

A note on this clonotype: A read error may explain this, as a much larger clone is one base away. V usage is TRBV19 and J usage is TRBJ2-7, with a tentative D call TRBD2 (7 bases). Deletions cut 9 bases from V and 11 bases from J, with 17 bases between. CDR3 length: 11 amino acids. Germline V gene lookup returns CDR1 LNHDA and CDR2 SQIVND (reference sequence). CDR3 in amino acids: CASTHRGGKYF. The CDR3 DNA is TGTGCCAGCACCCATAGGGGGGGGAAGTACTTC.

The chain has TRBV20-1 and TRBJ2-5; TRBD2 matches at 8 bases. The trim removed 5 bases at V and 2 bases at J, leaving 7 bases unmatched. The CDR3 extends over 14 amino acids. Germline V CDR1 and CDR2: DFQATT, SNEGSKA (reference sequence). Here the CDR3 DNA reads TGCAGTGCTGCCGGGAGGGTTGCGCAAGAGACCCAGTACTTC. This encodes CSAAGRVAQETQYF.

Within the sample, this clonotype is medium-sized (0.01 to 0.1%). For the CDR3, the DNA is TGCAGTGCTAGATTGACAGGGGGCGCGACAGATACGCAGTATTTT. Translated: CSARLTGGATDTQYF. The chain is built from TRBV20-1 and TRBJ2-3; 10 bases match TRBD1. Germline V gives CDR1 DFQATT, CDR2 SNEGSKA (reference sequence). The CDR3 sequence is 15 residues long. J lost 3 bases, V lost 2 bases, and 5 bases had no gene match.

At least ten counts were recorded for this clonotype. V and J are TRBV29-1 and TRBJ1-1; 8 bases agree with TRBD1. This CDR3 has 13 residues. After removal of 7 bases from V and 8 bases from J, the junction contained 12 bases not matched to a gene. From germline, CDR1 is SQVTM and CDR2 ANQGSEA. CDR3 in DNA: TGCAGCGCCATACCGATCAGGGGGCTGGAAGCTTTCTTT. Translating it yields CSAIPIRGLEAFF.

This sequence joins TRBV9 and TRBJ2-7; TRBD2 matches at 8 bases. The V gene's germline CDR1 is SGDLS and CDR2 YYNGEE. The V gene end was trimmed by 4 bases and the J gene end by 0 bases; junction bases not matched to a gene: 6. CDR3 length: 15 residues. CDR3 sequence (DNA): TGTGCCAGCAGCCCCGGGGGGGCGAGCTCCTACGAGCAGTACTTC. Translation gives CASSPGGASSYEQYF.

The rearrangement joins TRBV20-1 to TRBJ2-2; D is unresolved. CDR3 length equals 14 residues. V was cut by 6 bases and J by 5 bases, with 16 bases left in between. Per germline, CDR1 DFQATT and CDR2 SNEGSKA (reference sequence). The CDR3 nucleotides read TGCAGTGCCCCCGGCTGGGATGGTACCGGGGAGCTGTTTTTT. Amino acid sequence: CSAPGWDGTGELFF.